The clone carrying this T cell receptor beta chain was seen at least ten times. Its specificity is unknown. The data belong to a study of T cells in Graves' hyperthyroidism and ophthalmopathy. Study-wide background: Staff took peripheral blood when the initial diagnosis was made, before any treatment began. Study results and limitations: In the blood, most expanded thyroid clonotypes above 0.001 appeared as well.

What was amplified from RNA transcripts were TCR beta CDR3 regions. The HTBI primer set drove a first-round RT-PCR of the TCR CDR3. TCRdb called the multiplex PCR reads again in MiXCR, with one record for every CDR3 protein. The table shows about 420,000 distinct CDR3 sequences, with roughly 15% occurring only once. Each patient was aged 18 to 65 and had newly diagnosed hyperthyroidism of under 2 months' duration. Diagnoses were made from clinical symptoms, serum measures (thyroxine and TRAb), thyroid ultrasound and orbital computed tomography. The sample taken for sequencing was blood. The clonotype originates from a woman aged 18-29 years with Graves' hyperthyroidism.

The CDR3 here is CASRSDVSTKNIQYF. CDR3 DNA: TGTGCCAGCAGGTCAGACGTATCAACCAAAAACATTCAGTACTTC. This chain joins TRBV6-1 and TRBJ2-4; D unresolved. Trimming shortened V by 6 bases and J by 2 bases, and 14 bases separated the two germline ends. The length of the CDR3 is 15 residues. CDR1 and CDR2 from the germline V gene are MNHNS and SASEGT.